A single sample is the source of the 3 T cell receptor beta chains below, sequenced in a study of post-analysis software for immune sequencing data. Study-level findings and limits: Controls showed lower frequencies than patients for roughly five TRBV segments, and TRBV5-6, TRBV5-1 and TRBV20-1 were among these.

These TCRs are of unknown antigen specificity. cDNA libraries of TCR beta carried unique molecular identifiers. TCRdb passed the PCR reads through MiXCR, listing each CDR3 protein once. Of fewer than 850,000 distinct CDR3 sequences listed, roughly 27% were seen once; the top ten hold roughly 0.54%. The sample taken for sequencing was blood. These receptor sequences come from a girl aged 5 to 17 with multiple sclerosis.

This clonotype was detected a few times. The chain uses TRBV5-1 and TRBJ2-1; D unresolved. The V and J ends lost 0 bases and 1 base respectively, with 11 bases between them. Germline V gene lookup returns CDR1 SGHRS and CDR2 YFSETQ. The CDR3 sequence is 16 residues long. CDR3 sequence reads: CASSLGGLGSYNEQFF. DNA of the CDR3: TGCGCCAGCAGCTTGGGAGGCCTCGGTTCCTACAATGAGCAGTTCTTC. Combining the CDR3 with reference TRBV5-1 and TRBJ2-1 gives the whole variable domain KAGVTQTPRYLIKTRGQQVTLSCSPISGHRSVSWYQQTPGQGLQFLFEYFSETQRNKGNFPGRFSGRQFSNSRSEMNVSTLELGDSALYLCASSLGGLGSYNEQFFGPGTRLTVL.

This clonotype has more than one count but fewer than ten. This chain links TRBV29-1 with TRBJ1-1, with D maybe TRBD1 (6 bases). Germline V gives CDR1 SQVTM, CDR2 ANQGSEA. The CDR3 length is 14 residues. With 7 bases removed from V and 5 bases from J, the gap between germline ends came to 20 bases. The CDR3 protein is CSAVISGAGTEAFF. The CDR3 region has the DNA TGCAGCGCCGTGATCTCAGGGGCAGGAACTGAAGCTTTCTTT.

This clonotype turned up a few times. This sequence joins TRBV14 and TRBJ2-1, with D unresolved. CDR3 length: 14 residues. Looked up from germline, CDR1 is SGHDN and CDR2 is FVKESK. Trimming shortened V by 4 bases and J by 4 bases, and 11 bases separated the two germline ends. The CDR3 sequence is CASSLGKRYNEQFF. CDR3 DNA sequence: TGTGCCAGCAGCCTAGGGAAGAGGTACAATGAGCAGTTCTTC.